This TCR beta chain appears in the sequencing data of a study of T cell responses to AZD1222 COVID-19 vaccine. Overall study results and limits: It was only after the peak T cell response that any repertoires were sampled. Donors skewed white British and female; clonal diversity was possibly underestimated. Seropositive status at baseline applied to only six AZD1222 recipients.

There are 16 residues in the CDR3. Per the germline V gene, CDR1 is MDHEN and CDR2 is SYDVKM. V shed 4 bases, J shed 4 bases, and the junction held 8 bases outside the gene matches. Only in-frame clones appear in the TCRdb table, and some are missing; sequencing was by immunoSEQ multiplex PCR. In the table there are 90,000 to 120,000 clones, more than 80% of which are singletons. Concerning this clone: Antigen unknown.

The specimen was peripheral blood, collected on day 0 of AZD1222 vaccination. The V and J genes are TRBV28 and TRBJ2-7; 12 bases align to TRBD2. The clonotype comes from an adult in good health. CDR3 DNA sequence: TGTGCCAGCAGTTCCCCGACTAGCGGGAGTAGGTACGAGCAGTACTTC. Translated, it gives CASSSPTSGSRYEQYF.